This T cell receptor (beta chain) was recovered during a study of glioma-infiltrating T cells. Amplification of TCR alpha and beta CDR3 regions from RNA used iRepertoire nested multiplex PCR. TCRdb fed the multiplex PCR reads into MiXCR, producing one record per CDR3 protein. The sample includes approximately 400,000 distinct CDR3 sequences, 41% of them seen just once. Germline CDR1 is MNHEY and CDR2 is SMNVEV (reference sequence). The CDR3 covers 14 residues. With V trimmed by 4 bases and J by 8 bases, 7 bases remained unmatched. Concerning this clonotype: Without the conserved terminal phenylalanine or tryptophan, this CDR3 likely stems from a read error.

The receptor comes from a human donor with low-grade glioma or glioblastoma, undergoing nonglioma brain surgery, or in good health (not recorded which). Sequenced sample: glioma tissue, nonneoplastic brain tissue, or PBMCs (not recorded which). This chain links TRBV27 with TRBJ2-3; 9 bases map to TRBD2. The DNA of the CDR3 is TGTGCCAGCAGTTCCGGACTAGCGCCCGGTACGCAGTATCTT. This encodes CASSSGLAPGTQYL.